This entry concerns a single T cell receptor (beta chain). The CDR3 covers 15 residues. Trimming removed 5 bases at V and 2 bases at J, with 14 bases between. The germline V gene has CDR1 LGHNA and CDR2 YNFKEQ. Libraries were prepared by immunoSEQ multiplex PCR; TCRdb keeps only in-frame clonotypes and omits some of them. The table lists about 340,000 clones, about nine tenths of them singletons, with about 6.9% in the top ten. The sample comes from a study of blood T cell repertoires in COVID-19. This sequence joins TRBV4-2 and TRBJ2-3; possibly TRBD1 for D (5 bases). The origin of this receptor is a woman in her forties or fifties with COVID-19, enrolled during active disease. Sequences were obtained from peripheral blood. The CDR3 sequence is CASSYRRQSTDTQYF. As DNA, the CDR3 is TGTGCCAGCAGCTATCGGAGACAGTCCACAGATACGCAGTATTTT.